This T cell receptor (beta chain) was sequenced during a study of blood T cell repertoires in COVID-19. Clones were read by immunoSEQ multiplex PCR, and TCRdb kept only the in-frame ones, dropping some. The sample lists about 300,000 clones, just under 90% seen once, with less than 3% in the top ten. J lost 5 bases, V lost 6 bases, and 6 bases had no gene match. The CDR3 is made up of 15 amino acids. Germline V CDR1 and CDR2: SNHLY, FYNNEI. Exposed study participants had met a COVID-19 case within 2 weeks before entry. The gene calls are TRBV2 and TRBJ2-1; 11 bases match TRBD2. The origin of this receptor is a woman between 50 and 59 years old who had been exposed to COVID-19. The sequencing input was PBMCs or T cells enriched from blood (not recorded which). CDR3 in amino acids: CASSALAGVNNEQFF. The CDR3 DNA follows: TGTGCCAGCAGCGCACTAGCGGGGGTCAACAATGAGCAGTTCTTC.